Presented here are 6 T cell receptor beta chains from one specimen sequenced in a study of blood T cell repertoires in COVID-19. Using immunoSEQ multiplex PCR, the repertoire was profiled, and TCRdb retains in-frame clones only, with some absent. The sample has about 190,000 clones, less than 85% seen once. The source material was peripheral blood. All receptors derive from a woman in her forties or fifties with acute or convalescent COVID-19.

This clone has more than one count but fewer than ten. The chain combines TRBV2 with TRBJ1-6; possibly TRBD1 for D (6 bases). V lost 7 bases, J lost 5 bases, and 15 bases lay in between. This CDR3 comprises 15 residues. Germline CDR1 SNHLY, CDR2 FYNNEI. CDR3 nucleotide sequence: TGTGCCAGCACCAGAACCCGACAGGATAATTCACCCCTCCACTTT. Amino acids: CASTRTRQDNSPLHF.

This clone was seen repeatedly, ten times or more. J is TRBJ2-6 and V is TRBV4-3; D perhaps matches TRBD2 (5 bases). Germline CDR1 is LGHNA and CDR2 is YSLEER. The CDR3 spans 17 residues. V was pared by 0 bases and J by 3 bases, with 12 bases between. CDR3 DNA: TGCGCCAGCAGCCAAGATCCCCGCGGGTATGGGGCCAACGTCCTGACTTTC. Amino acids: CASSQDPRGYGANVLTF.

The chain joins TRBV7-9 to TRBJ2-5; a possible D gene is TRBD1 (6 bases). Germline CDR1 SEHNR, CDR2 FQNEAQ (reference sequence). The CDR3 runs to 14 residues. V lost 2 bases and J 3 bases, leaving 10 bases between the germline ends. The CDR3 DNA follows: TGTGCCAGCAGCTTATCCAGGGGTGAAGAGACCCAGTACTTC. This gives the protein CASSLSRGEETQYF.

This chain uses TRBV7-2 with TRBJ2-3, with 10 nucleotides matching TRBD2. Germline V gene lookup returns CDR1 SGHTA and CDR2 FQGNSA. J was trimmed by 5 bases and V by 5 bases; bases with no gene match: 13. The CDR3 runs 17 residues. The CDR3 sequence: CASSPQSSGGAIDTQYF. DNA of the CDR3: TGTGCCAGCAGCCCCCAATCGAGCGGGGGGGCCATAGATACGCAGTATTTT.

The J gene is TRBJ2-7, the V gene TRBV7-2; TRBD2 matches at 7 bases. V gave up 5 bases and J gave up 4 bases; unmatched junction bases: 5. The CDR3 has 13 residues. Germline values: CDR1 SGHTA, CDR2 FQGNSA. This CDR3 reads CASSRNSGYEQYF. CDR3 in DNA: TGTGCCAGCAGCCGAAATAGCGGGTACGAGCAGTACTTC.

The genes are TRBV19 and TRBJ1-2; 9 bases are a match to TRBD1. The J segment lost 4 bases and the V segment lost 5 bases, leaving 5 bases of the junction unmatched. Germline CDR1 and CDR2: LNHDA and SQIVND (reference sequence). The CDR3 extends over 14 amino acids. As DNA, the CDR3 is TGTGCCAGTAGTGCACAGGGGGCGGTCTATGGCTACACCTTC. It codes for CASSAQGAVYGYTF.